One sample yielded the 32 T cell receptor beta chains listed below, sequenced in a study of identical twins. TCRdb independently ran MiXCR on the 5' RACE reads; one entry per CDR3 protein. The profile shows some 560,000 distinct CDR3 sequences, 9.6% of them singletons. The data also belong to a second study, concerning yellow fever vaccine responses in identical twins.

Sequencing was carried out using PBMCs. These receptor sequences come from a woman between 18 and 29 years old in good health.

V gene TRBV14 combines with J gene TRBJ2-7, with D perhaps matching TRBD1 or TRBD2 (6 bases each). Trimming removed 2 bases from V and 4 bases from J, with 15 bases in between. Germline CDR1 SGHDN, CDR2 FVKESK. The CDR3 totals 15 residues. The CDR3: CASSQFGGLGYEQYF. In nucleotides, the CDR3 is TGTGCCAGCAGCCAATTTGGGGGGCTCGGTTACGAGCAGTACTTC.

This clonotype came up a few times. The rearrangement uses TRBV19 and TRBJ2-7; 7 bases match TRBD2. Per germline, CDR1 LNHDA and CDR2 SQIVND (reference sequence). J was trimmed by 2 bases and V by 4 bases; bases with no gene match: 11. The CDR3 length is 16 residues. CDR3 residues: CASSRTRDYKAYEQYF. CDR3 nucleotide sequence: TGTGCCAGTAGTAGGACCCGGGACTATAAAGCCTACGAGCAGTACTTC.

This rearrangement joins TRBV5-1 to TRBJ2-2; 8 bases align to TRBD2. Germline lookup yields CDR1 SGHRS and CDR2 YFSETQ. The CDR3 is 15 amino acids. The V and J ends lost 4 bases and 4 bases, in that order; junction bases with no gene match: 6. The CDR3 here is CASSLISGGTGELFF. CDR3 sequence (DNA): TGCGCCAGCAGCCTTATCAGCGGGGGCACCGGGGAGCTGTTTTTT.

This clonotype was picked up many times. The chain couples TRBV5-1 to TRBJ2-2; D is ambiguous. Germline values: CDR1 SGHRS, CDR2 YFSETQ. The CDR3 sequence is 13 residues long. V lost 3 bases and J 1 base, leaving 4 bases between the germline ends. The CDR3 DNA is TGCGCCAGCAGCTCCAAGAACACCGGGGAGCTGTTTTTT. This translates into CASSSKNTGELFF.

This clonotype was observed at least ten times. The chain is built from TRBV5-1 and TRBJ2-7; the D gene is possibly TRBD1 (6 bases). Germline V CDR1 and CDR2: SGHRS, YFSETQ. The CDR3 runs 16 residues. Trimming removed 6 bases from V and 1 base from J, with 20 bases in between. The CDR3 DNA follows: TGCGCCAGCACCTCTCATGAGGCAGGGGCTTCCTACGAGCAGTACTTC. This translates into CASTSHEAGASYEQYF.

CDR3 in amino acids: CASSLRTGGGKETQYF. For the CDR3, the DNA is TGTGCCAGCAGCTTACGGACCGGAGGCGGGAAGGAGACCCAGTACTTC. The genes are TRBV7-2 and TRBJ2-5; a weak D match, TRBD2 (6 bases). Deletions cut 2 bases from V and 5 bases from J, with 18 bases between. The CDR3 has 16 residues. Germline V lookup: CDR1 SGHTA, CDR2 FQGNSA.

This clonotype was counted between two and nine times. The chain recombines TRBV29-1 with TRBJ2-1, with 14 bases identical to TRBD2. The CDR3 is made up of 17 amino acids. The V and J ends lost 6 bases and 9 bases, in that order; junction bases with no gene match: 16. Germline V gene sequence: CDR1 SQVTM, CDR2 ANQGSEA. CDR3 loop: CSVRPGLAGDWAGEQFF. The CDR3 DNA reads as TGCAGCGTGAGACCGGGACTAGCGGGAGACTGGGCGGGTGAGCAGTTCTTC.

There are many counts of this clonotype. The rearrangement uses TRBV7-2 and TRBJ2-4; D remains unclear. Germline CDR1 and CDR2: SGHTA and FQGNSA. This CDR3 has 13 residues. V lost 5 bases to trimming and J lost 12 bases, with 17 bases between them. CDR3: CASSQIGVLAQYF. The CDR3 DNA sequence: TGTGCCAGCAGCCAAATTGGTGTTTTGGCTCAGTACTTC.

This clonotype was counted only a few times. The rearrangement links TRBV28 to TRBJ2-3, with 7 bases identical to TRBD2. Germline V gives CDR1 MDHEN, CDR2 SYDVKM. The CDR3 has 15 residues. The J segment lost 6 bases and the V segment lost 2 bases, leaving 8 bases of the junction unmatched. The CDR3 is CASSLASGGSDTQYF. The CDR3 DNA reads as TGTGCCAGCAGTTTAGCTAGCGGAGGGAGCGATACGCAGTATTTT.

This clonotype was detected a few times. The genes are TRBV3-1 and TRBJ2-5; no definite D call. V lost 4 bases, J lost 4 bases, and 13 bases lay in between. Germline loops: CDR1 LGHDT, CDR2 YNNKEL (reference sequence). The CDR3 consists of 14 residues. The CDR3 nucleotides are TGTGCCAGCAGCCGCAGGACGGACCTAGAGACCCAGTACTTC. This translates into CASSRRTDLETQYF.

The sample holds many counts of this clonotype. The J gene is TRBJ2-7, the V gene TRBV5-1; 7 bases fit TRBD2. With V trimmed by 0 bases and J by 0 bases, 6 bases remained unmatched. Germline CDR1 is SGHRS and CDR2 is YFSETQ. The CDR3 covers 16 residues. CDR3 region: CASSLEKRGYSYEQYF. CDR3 coding DNA: TGCGCCAGCAGCTTGGAGAAGCGGGGATACTCCTACGAGCAGTACTTC.

This clonotype came up a few times. The chain combines TRBV20-1 with TRBJ2-1, with D perhaps TRBD2 (5 bases). V lost 0 bases, J lost 5 bases, and 17 bases lay in between. Germline CDR1 DFQATT, CDR2 SNEGSKA (reference sequence). This CDR3 comprises 16 residues. The CDR3 spells CSARDLATSLNNEQFF. CDR3 bases: TGCAGTGCTAGAGATCTGGCTACTAGTTTAAACAATGAGCAGTTCTTC.

This clonotype was detected only a few times. The chain links TRBV5-1 to TRBJ2-2, with D perhaps matching TRBD1 or TRBD2 (5 bases each). The germline V and J ends were trimmed by 4 bases and 4 bases, with 14 bases remaining between them. Germline CDR1 SGHRS, CDR2 YFSETQ. This CDR3 region has 15 residues. CDR3 in DNA: TGCGCCAGCAGCCCGGACGGGACGAGCACCGGGGAGCTGTTTTTT. Amino acids: CASSPDGTSTGELFF.

This clonotype was observed at least ten times. The rearrangement uses TRBV20-1 and TRBJ2-7; D call uncertain. V shed 2 bases and J shed 3 bases, with 11 bases lying between them. Germline CDR1 and CDR2: DFQATT and SNEGSKA (reference sequence). The CDR3 has 13 residues. In DNA form, the CDR3 reads TGCAGTGCTAGACCCACCGTCAACTACGAGCAGTACTTC. This translates into CSARPTVNYEQYF.

This chain connects TRBV20-1 to TRBJ2-1, with TRBD2 matching over 9 bases. In germline, CDR1 is DFQATT, CDR2 SNEGSKA (reference sequence). The CDR3 extends over 16 amino acids. V gave up 0 bases and J gave up 4 bases; unmatched junction bases: 7. This CDR3 is CSARDLTSGSYNEQFF. The CDR3 nucleotides are TGCAGTGCTAGAGATTTAACTAGCGGGTCTTACAATGAGCAGTTCTTC.

The chain employs TRBV2 and TRBJ2-1; D unresolved. V was pared by 1 base and J by 0 bases, with 10 bases between. The CDR3 has 16 residues. Looked up from germline, CDR1 is SNHLY and CDR2 is FYNNEI. The CDR3 nucleotides are TGTGCCAGCAGTGAAGGAAGGGATTTCTCCTACAATGAGCAGTTCTTC. It translates to CASSEGRDFSYNEQFF. The full variable domain, rest sourced from reference TRBV2 and TRBJ2-1, is EPEVTQTPSHQVTQMGQEVILRCVPISNHLYFYWYRQILGQKVEFLVSFYNNEISEKSEIFDDQFSVERPDGSNFTLKIRSTKLEDSAMYFCASSEGRDFSYNEQFFGPGTRLTVL.

This clonotype was counted between two and nine times. This chain connects TRBV5-5 to TRBJ2-7; no clear D gene. V was clipped by 2 bases and J by 1 base, with 10 bases between them. This CDR3 region has 14 residues. The germline CDR1 and CDR2 sequences are SGHKS and YYEKEE (reference sequence). The CDR3 DNA sequence: TGTGCCAGCAGCTTTTTGTGGCCGTCCTACGAGCAGTACTTC. This translates into CASSFLWPSYEQYF.

The chain employs TRBV14 and TRBJ2-3; 9 bases align to TRBD2. Germline V gene data show CDR1 as SGHDN and CDR2 as FVKESK. V gave up 0 bases and J gave up 4 bases; unmatched junction bases: 11. The CDR3 covers 18 residues. In nucleotides, the CDR3 is TGTGCCAGCAGCCAAGAGATCGGCAGCGGGGGGCGGGCAGATACGCAGTATTTT. As protein: CASSQEIGSGGRADTQYF.

This clonotype was observed at least ten times. This chain joins TRBV12-3 or TRBV12-4 and TRBJ1-4; perhaps TRBD1 as D (6 bases). The CDR3 extends over 15 amino acids. Trimming shortened V by 1 base and J by 5 bases, and 11 bases separated the two germline ends. For the CDR3, the DNA is TGTGCCAGCAGTTTAGGGACAGATTTCAATGAAAAACTGTTTTTT. Translated: CASSLGTDFNEKLFF.

The chain uses TRBV28 and TRBJ2-4; D may be TRBD1 (5 bases). The CDR3 consists of 15 residues. Germline CDR1 is MDHEN and CDR2 is SYDVKM. V lost 3 bases and J lost 4, with 13 bases in between. The DNA of the CDR3 is TGTGCCAGCAGTTTTGAGACAGTAGGTAAAAACATTCAGTACTTC. Translating it yields CASSFETVGKNIQYF.

This clonotype was seen repeatedly, ten times or more. The chain joins TRBV20-1 to TRBJ2-2; unclear D gene. Germline values: CDR1 DFQATT, CDR2 SNEGSKA (reference sequence). V lost 2 bases, J lost 5 bases, and 3 bases lay in between. CDR3 size: 11 residues. The CDR3: CSARRTGELFF. For the CDR3, the DNA is TGCAGTGCTAGAAGGACCGGGGAGCTGTTTTTT.

This clonotype was picked up a small number of times. The chain has TRBV15 and TRBJ2-1; tentatively, D is TRBD2 (6 bases). Trimming took 5 bases from V and 5 from J, leaving 10 bases between them. CDR1 and CDR2 from the germline V gene are LNHNV and YYDKDF (reference sequence). The CDR3 runs 13 residues. The CDR3 loop reads CATSGDLHNEQFF. The CDR3 bases are TGTGCCACCAGCGGGGACTTACACAATGAGCAGTTCTTC.

The chain recombines TRBV12-3 or TRBV12-4 with TRBJ2-1; TRBD2 aligns across 10 bases. The ends lost 5 bases at V and 9 bases at J; junction bases unmatched: 7. This CDR3 spans 14 amino acids. CDR3 amino acids: CASSPSGSFGEQFF. The CDR3 bases are TGTGCCAGCAGTCCTAGCGGGAGTTTCGGTGAGCAGTTCTTC.

This clonotype was counted ten times or more. The CDR3 nucleotides read TGTGCCAGCAGCTTTACCGACGGCACCGGGGAGCTGTTTTTT. Translated, it gives CASSFTDGTGELFF. V usage is TRBV7-8 and J usage is TRBJ2-2; D gene unclear. Looked up from germline, CDR1 is SGHVS and CDR2 is FQNEAQ. The CDR3 totals 14 residues. V was pared by 3 bases and J by 4 bases, with 9 bases between. The entire variable domain, with the rest obtained from reference TRBV7-8 and TRBJ2-2, is as follows: GAGVSQSPRYKVAKRGQDVALRCDPISGHVSLFWYQQALGQGPEFLTYFQNEAQLDKSGLPSDRFFAERPEGSVSTLKIQRTQQEDSAVYLCASSFTDGTGELFFGEGSRLTVL.

V and J are TRBV30 and TRBJ2-3; D is uncertain. CDR3 length: 13 amino acids. V lost 4 bases and J lost 1, with 9 bases in between. Germline V gene sequence: CDR1 GTSNPN, CDR2 SVGIG (reference sequence). This CDR3 reads CAWKVWGTDTQYF. CDR3 DNA: TGTGCCTGGAAAGTATGGGGCACAGATACGCAGTATTTT.

In its sample, this clonotype was seen many times. The chain combines TRBV20-1 with TRBJ2-1, with 10 bases lining up with TRBD2. CDR3 length: 17 amino acids. Germline V gene lookup returns CDR1 DFQATT and CDR2 SNEGSKA (reference sequence). Trimming at V came to 0 bases and at J to 2 bases, leaving 7 bases not matched to a gene. Here the CDR3 reads CSARDRSGGPTYNEQFF. The CDR3 nucleotides are TGCAGTGCTAGAGATCGTAGCGGGGGGCCAACCTACAATGAGCAGTTCTTC.

A remark on this clonotype: A read error may account for a junction end that differs from germline. The chain joins TRBV20-1 to TRBJ2-7, with 7 bases fitting TRBD2. The CDR3 runs 18 residues. Germline V CDR1 and CDR2: DFQATT, SNEGSKA (reference sequence). The CDR3 sequence is CCARDRDGFGRELYEQYF. The CDR3, as DNA: TGCTGTGCTAGAGATCGGGACGGGTTCGGGCGGGAGCTCTACGAGCAGTACTTC.

This clonotype was detected a few times. V gene TRBV4-3 combines with J gene TRBJ2-1; 7 positions agree with TRBD2. CDR1 and CDR2 from the germline V gene are LGHNA and YSLEER. The CDR3 runs to 15 residues. The V gene end was trimmed by 2 bases and the J gene end by 4 bases; junction bases not matched to a gene: 5. The CDR3 nucleotides are TGCGCCAGCAGCCAAAGTCAAGCGGGATACAATGAGCAGTTCTTC. Protein sequence: CASSQSQAGYNEQFF.

This clonotype was detected a few times. V gene TRBV29-1 combines with J gene TRBJ2-2; weak D call: TRBD1 (8 bases). CDR3 length equals 15 residues. CDR1 and CDR2 (germline): SQVTM, ANQGSEA. Trimming took off 6 bases at V and 6 bases at J, with 20 bases between the two ends. The CDR3 is CSVHTGGVGSGELFF. The CDR3 bases are TGCAGCGTCCACACAGGGGGGGTTGGTTCCGGGGAGCTGTTTTTT.

This clonotype has ten or more counts. The CDR3 coding sequence is TGTGCCAGCAGCGTAGGGGAGCGGACGAACACCGGGGAGCTGTTTTTT. Translated, it gives CASSVGERTNTGELFF. This chain links TRBV9 with TRBJ2-2; perhaps TRBD2 as D (5 bases). V was clipped by 0 bases and J by 0 bases, with 9 bases between them. This CDR3 comprises 16 residues. Germline CDR1 reads SGDLS; CDR2 reads YYNGEE.

The J gene is TRBJ2-7, the V gene TRBV11-2; 8 bases align to TRBD2. J was trimmed by 3 bases and V by 1 base; bases with no gene match: 11. The germline gives CDR1 SGHAT, CDR2 FQNNGV. The CDR3 is 17 amino acids. For the CDR3, the DNA is TGTGCCAGCAGCTTAGTACCACCTGGAGCGGGGGACTACGAGCAGTACTTC. Residues: CASSLVPPGAGDYEQYF.

There are many counts of this clonotype. The chain combines TRBV7-8 with TRBJ2-5; 7 bases align to TRBD2. There are 15 residues in the CDR3. CDR1 SGHVS and CDR2 FQNEAQ come from the germline V gene. V shed 5 bases and J 2 bases; nucleotides not matched to a gene: 8. The DNA for the CDR3 is TGTGCCAGCAGCATCGAGGGGACTACACAAGAGACCCAGTACTTC. Protein sequence: CASSIEGTTQETQYF.